The 16 T cell receptor beta chains below were found in one sample sequenced in a study of identical twins (dated by TCRdb to 2016 to 2017). Libraries were constructed by 5' RACE. Instrument used: Illumina HiSeq 2000. TCRdb trimmed the raw reads at Q25, called clones with MiXCR and kept productive beta chains. Here each entry gathers all rows of one CDR3 protein and keeps the most common genes and DNA. Present in this sample are around 670,000 distinct CDR3 sequences, around 6% of which were seen just once. The ten top clones hold around 1.7% of the sample. Sequenced: naive T cells sorted from blood. The sample's cell subset or site label, in plain terms: cells isolated with a human naive T-cell isolation kit. These receptors were taken from a man younger than 30 in good health.

This clonotype has ten or more counts. This chain joins TRBV15 and TRBJ2-1; 7 bases are shared with TRBD2. CDR1 and CDR2 from the germline V gene are LNHNV and YYDKDF (reference sequence). CDR3 length: 13 residues. The trim removed 8 bases at V and 7 bases at J, leaving 8 bases unmatched. The CDR3: CATGMGGPNEQFF. The CDR3 coding sequence is TGTGCCACCGGTATGGGAGGGCCTAATGAGCAGTTCTTC.

This clonotype was seen ten or more times. V and J are TRBV12-3 or TRBV12-4 and TRBJ1-1; D is unresolved. The CDR3 totals 11 residues. Trimming stripped 6 bases from V and 3 bases from J, with 5 bases between. The CDR3 reads CASREDTEAFF. The CDR3 bases are TGTGCCAGCAGGGAAGACACTGAAGCTTTCTTT.

Only a few counts were recorded for this clonotype. V and J are TRBV6-1 and TRBJ2-7; tentative D call: TRBD1 (7 bases). The germline CDR1 and CDR2 sequences are MNHNS and SASEGT. The V and J ends lost 10 bases and 4 bases respectively, with 23 bases between them. The CDR3 contains 15 residues. DNA for the CDR3: TGTGCCACCACGACAGGGACAGATGGGGGGTACGAGCAGTACTTC. Translating it yields CATTTGTDGGYEQYF.

The chain carries TRBV5-4 and TRBJ2-2; maybe TRBD1 (6 bases). Germline-derived CDR1 and CDR2 are SGHNT and YYREEE (reference sequence). The germline V and J ends were trimmed by 4 bases and 4 bases, with 11 bases remaining between them. The length of the CDR3 is 14 residues. CDR3 sequence (DNA): TGTGCCAGCAGCAAGGACAGTTCCACCGGGGAGCTGTTTTTT. Translation gives CASSKDSSTGELFF.

This chain uses TRBV30 with TRBJ2-1, with 9 bases matching TRBD2. The CDR3 is made up of 13 amino acids. Germline loops: CDR1 GTSNPN, CDR2 SVGIG (reference sequence). The J segment lost 10 bases and the V segment lost 0 bases, leaving 4 bases of the junction unmatched. This chain's CDR3 is CAWSVLAGVEQFF. CDR3 bases: TGTGCCTGGAGTGTACTAGCGGGCGTGGAGCAGTTCTTC.

This clonotype was seen many times. The J gene is TRBJ2-7, the V gene TRBV3-1, with no clear D. V was pared by 3 bases and J by 1 base, with 4 bases between. The CDR3 sequence is 12 residues long. Germline CDR1 is LGHDT and CDR2 is YNNKEL (reference sequence). The CDR3 DNA reads as TGTGCCAGCAGCCACGGTTCCTACGAGCAGTACTTC. Translating it yields CASSHGSYEQYF.

This rearrangement joins TRBV27 to TRBJ2-5; D remains unclear. The CDR3 is 15 residues long. Germline CDR1 MNHEY, CDR2 SMNVEV (reference sequence). Deletions cut 7 bases from V and 1 base from J, with 16 bases between. The chain's CDR3 is CASTHSGGIQETQYF. DNA of the CDR3: TGTGCCAGCACCCACTCCGGCGGCATCCAAGAGACCCAGTACTTC.

On this clonotype itself: The limits of the CDR3 on the DNA are not certain, so only TCRdb's listed CDR3 is given. The rearrangement joins TRBV5-6 to TRBJ2-7. Germline CDR1 and CDR2: SGHDT and YYEEEE. The CDR3 is 12 residues long, counting both termini. CDR3 region: CASSPRFGNGYF.

There are many counts of this clonotype. This chain joins TRBV6-1 and TRBJ2-7, with TRBD1 identical over 8 bases. The CDR3 runs to 15 residues. With V trimmed by 6 bases and J by 1 base, 8 bases remained unmatched. Germline lookup yields CDR1 MNHNS and CDR2 SASEGT. This CDR3 reads CASSVGTGRSYEQYV. DNA for the CDR3: TGTGCCAGCAGCGTCGGGACAGGCAGATCCTACGAGCAGTACGTC.

This clonotype was detected only a few times. The chain combines TRBV11-2 with TRBJ1-2; the D is unclear. In germline, CDR1 is SGHAT, CDR2 FQNNGV. Trimming removed 5 bases at V and 4 bases at J, with 14 bases between. The length of the CDR3 is 14 residues. The CDR3 sequence is CASSPRGTIYGYTF. In DNA, the CDR3 is TGTGCCAGCAGCCCCCGGGGAACTATCTATGGCTACACCTTC.

A few counts support this clonotype. V is TRBV20-1 and J is TRBJ2-3; no firm D call. Trimming stripped 3 bases from V and 2 bases from J, with 9 bases between. The CDR3 contains 13 residues. From germline, CDR1 is DFQATT and CDR2 SNEGSKA (reference sequence). The chain's CDR3 is CSARSYHTDTQYF. In nucleotides, the CDR3 is TGCAGTGCTAGGAGTTACCACACAGATACGCAGTATTTT.

This clonotype came up many times. The V and J genes are TRBV5-1 and TRBJ1-1; D is uncertain. The CDR3 length is 14 residues. Trimming stripped 0 bases from V and 1 base from J, with 7 bases between. In germline, CDR1 is SGHRS, CDR2 YFSETQ. The CDR3 loop is CASSLDRPNTEAFF. In DNA form, the CDR3 reads TGCGCCAGCAGCTTGGACAGACCGAACACTGAAGCTTTCTTT.

This clonotype was seen many times. The chain employs TRBV15 and TRBJ2-7, with D tentatively TRBD1 (6 bases). Germline values: CDR1 LNHNV, CDR2 YYDKDF (reference sequence). Trimming shortened V by 6 bases and J by 7 bases, and 22 bases separated the two germline ends. The CDR3 length is 15 residues. The CDR3 region is CATRDWGLPTDEQYF. The DNA of the CDR3 is TGTGCCACCAGAGATTGGGGGCTCCCCACCGATGAGCAGTACTTC.

This clonotype was counted at least ten times. V and J are TRBV10-3 and TRBJ2-1, with 12 bases identical to TRBD2. Losses at the gene ends were 5 bases for V and 1 base for J; bases not matched to a gene: 15. This CDR3 comprises 20 residues. CDR1 is ENHRY, CDR2 SYGVKD, per germline. CDR3 amino acids: CAISTTGWATSGSSYNEQFF. The CDR3 nucleotides are TGTGCCATCAGTACGACAGGGTGGGCGACTAGCGGGAGTTCCTACAATGAGCAGTTCTTC.

The chain carries TRBV20-1 and TRBJ2-7, with TRBD2 matching over 7 bases. CDR3 size: 17 residues. Unmatched junction bases numbered 14, after V lost 3 bases and J lost 0 bases. The germline gives CDR1 DFQATT, CDR2 SNEGSKA (reference sequence). CDR3 bases: TGCAGTGCTAGTGAATTGGCGACAGCGGGATACTCCTACGAGCAGTACTTC. Translation: CSASELATAGYSYEQYF.

In the case of this clonotype: Given a much more abundant clone one base away, this may be a read error. This rearrangement joins TRBV6-2 or TRBV6-3 to TRBJ2-7; 15 bases are a match to TRBD2. The trim removed 2 bases at V and 4 bases at J, leaving 6 bases unmatched. This CDR3 is 17 amino acids long. Per the germline V gene, CDR1 is MNHEY and CDR2 is SVGEGT. Here the CDR3 DNA reads TGTGCCAGCAGTTACGGGACTAGCGGGAGGCCCTTGTACGAGCAGTACTTC. Encoded protein: CASSYGTSGRPLYEQYF.